The clone carrying this T cell receptor beta chain appeared a few times. Its matching antigen is unknown. The sample is drawn from a study of cytomegalovirus exposure and HLA in healthy donors. Overall study findings and caveats: For most TCR beta V segments, an earlier analysis put the productive rate at about 90% or about 30% of the time. The study had only CMV serostatus as immune exposure information. Within the data, a cluster of highly shared sequence variants was likely a sequencing artifact.

The CDR3 contains 15 residues. Germline CDR1 MNHEY, CDR2 SMNVEV (reference sequence). V was clipped by 10 bases and J by 0 bases, with 18 bases between them. As for the donors, each was a healthy bone marrow donor. The PCR was carried out with 60 Vbeta primers and 13 Jbeta primers. This table comes from immunoSEQ multiplex PCR, and its TCRdb copy is limited to in-frame clones, with some not included. The sample lists about 160,000 clones, around 78% occurring once. The sequence derives from a female donor in good health and CMV-seronegative. Sequencing was performed on PBMCs. The rearrangement joins TRBV27 to TRBJ1-2; tentatively, D is TRBD1 (5 bases). The CDR3 coding sequence is TGTGCCACGGGGGGTGCAAGACGTTCTAACTATGGCTACACCTTC. Translated, it gives CATGGARRSNYGYTF.